Presented here are 32 T cell receptor beta chains from one specimen sequenced in a study of identical twins. TCRdb ran MiXCR on the 5' RACE reads and lists one entry per CDR3 protein. This table has 420,000 or so distinct CDR3 sequences, approximately 17% appearing once. The specimen sequenced was naive T cells sorted from blood. These receptors were obtained from a man aged 50-59 years in good health.

V gene TRBV7-9 combines with J gene TRBJ2-3; the D gene is possibly TRBD2 (6 bases). Germline V gene sequence: CDR1 SEHNR, CDR2 FQNEAQ (reference sequence). CDR3 size: 14 residues. Trimming left V 5 bases short and J 5 bases short, with 14 bases between. The CDR3 sequence is CASSHGGSGDTQYF. CDR3 DNA: TGTGCCAGCAGCCACGGGGGATCAGGAGATACGCAGTATTTT.

This clonotype was seen a handful of times. The chain joins TRBV7-8 to TRBJ2-3; D possibly corresponds to TRBD2 (5 bases). Germline CDR1 SGHVS, CDR2 FQNEAQ. This CDR3 spans 14 amino acids. Between the trimmed V and J ends, which lost 1 base and 1 base, there was a span of 6 bases. This CDR3 reads CASSLEEGTDTQYF. CDR3 DNA: TGTGCCAGCAGCTTAGAGGAGGGCACAGATACGCAGTATTTT. Together with reference TRBV7-8 and TRBJ2-3, the CDR3 gives the full variable domain: GAGVSQSPRYKVAKRGQDVALRCDPISGHVSLFWYQQALGQGPEFLTYFQNEAQLDKSGLPSDRFFAERPEGSVSTLKIQRTQQEDSAVYLCASSLEEGTDTQYFGPGTRLTVL.

V gene TRBV29-1 combines with J gene TRBJ2-7; 13 bases are a match to TRBD2. V lost 6 bases and J lost 2; bases outside the gene matches: 4. Germline lookup yields CDR1 SQVTM and CDR2 ANQGSEA. CDR3 length: 14 residues. CDR3 loop: CSVGTSGVTYEQYF. CDR3 in DNA: TGCAGCGTCGGGACTAGCGGGGTTACCTACGAGCAGTACTTC.

This clonotype was recorded a few times. The chain couples TRBV4-3 to TRBJ1-1, with a possible D match to TRBD1 (6 bases). Trimming removed 0 bases from V and 7 bases from J, with 24 bases in between. Per germline, CDR1 LGHNA and CDR2 YSLEER. The CDR3 extends over 18 amino acids. The CDR3 sequence is CASSQETFMGSRGSEAFF. DNA of the CDR3: TGCGCCAGCAGCCAAGAAACTTTTATGGGCAGCAGGGGCAGTGAAGCTTTCTTT.

This clonotype has more than one count but fewer than ten. V is TRBV7-2 and J is TRBJ2-3; TRBD1 matches at 9 bases. V was clipped by 5 bases and J by 3 bases; unmatched bases: 3. There are 14 residues in the CDR3. CDR1 is SGHTA and CDR2 is FQGNSA in the germline V gene. The CDR3 here is CASSGQGRTDTQYF. CDR3 sequence (DNA): TGTGCCAGCAGCGGACAGGGGAGGACAGATACGCAGTATTTT.

This clonotype came up a few times. The genes are TRBV15 and TRBJ1-4; no firm D call. The germline V gene has CDR1 LNHNV and CDR2 YYDKDF (reference sequence). Trimming shortened V by 6 bases and J by 8 bases, and 13 bases separated the two germline ends. The CDR3 spans 13 residues. CDR3 in DNA: TGTGCCACCAGTAGTAGGTGGACCGAAAAACTGTTTTTT. This encodes CATSSRWTEKLFF.

In this sample, this clonotype turned up a few times. This chain connects TRBV12-3 or TRBV12-4 to TRBJ1-2; TRBD1 might be the D (5 bases). CDR3 length equals 16 residues. The V end was cut by 6 bases, the J end by 4 bases, with 21 bases between. The CDR3 DNA is TGTGCCAGCAGCCGACTACAGTTGGGGGATTTCTATGGCTACACCTTC. This encodes CASSRLQLGDFYGYTF.

The chain combines TRBV7-6 with TRBJ2-1; D is undetermined. The CDR3 contains 17 residues. V dropped 1 base and J dropped 0 bases, with 13 bases sitting between them. Looked up from germline, CDR1 is SGHVS and CDR2 is FNYEAQ. The CDR3 sequence is CASSLVGPLSSYNEQFF. The CDR3 region has the DNA TGTGCCAGCAGCTTAGTTGGCCCCCTATCCTCCTACAATGAGCAGTTCTTC.

The genes are TRBV28 and TRBJ1-1; 7 bases agree with TRBD1. V was pared by 1 base and J by 4 bases, with 3 bases of the junction left unmatched. Germline-derived CDR1 and CDR2 are MDHEN and SYDVKM. The CDR3 is 14 residues long. The DNA for the CDR3 is TGTGCCAGCAGTTTATTCAGGGGGGGCACTGAAGCTTTCTTT. This encodes CASSLFRGGTEAFF.

In this sample, this clonotype turned up a few times. V usage is TRBV10-1 and J usage is TRBJ2-2, with 13 bases aligning to TRBD2. In germline, CDR1 is WNHNN, CDR2 SYGVQD (reference sequence). The CDR3 is made up of 16 amino acids. V dropped 5 bases and J dropped 4; count of bases not matched to a gene: 4. DNA for the CDR3: TGCGCCAGCAGTAAGGGACTAGCGGGGCCCACCGGGGAGCTGTTTTTT. As protein: CASSKGLAGPTGELFF.

The table lists this clonotype with many counts. The J gene is TRBJ1-1, the V gene TRBV10-2; no clear D gene. Germline V lookup: CDR1 WSHSY, CDR2 SAAADI. V lost 2 bases and J 3 bases, leaving 13 bases between the germline ends. This CDR3 contains 15 residues. The CDR3 bases are TGCGCCAGCAGTGAGACCTTGGCCAGCTACACTGAAGCTTTCTTT. Translation gives CASSETLASYTEAFF.

The chain is built from TRBV20-1 and TRBJ2-1; 8 bases fit TRBD2. V lost 7 bases, J lost 2 bases, and 10 bases stayed unmatched. CDR1 and CDR2 from the germline V gene are DFQATT and SNEGSKA (reference sequence). The CDR3 is made up of 15 amino acids. As DNA, the CDR3 is TGCAGTGAAAGACAGAGCGGGAGTACCTACAATGAGCAGTTCTTC. The encoded protein is CSERQSGSTYNEQFF.

The chain employs TRBV28 and TRBJ2-3; D gene uncertain. The germline CDR1 and CDR2 sequences are MDHEN and SYDVKM. V lost 6 bases to trimming and J lost 2 bases, with 15 bases between them. There are 15 residues in the CDR3. This chain's CDR3 is CASRVPRSPTDTQYF. CDR3 DNA sequence: TGTGCCAGCAGGGTACCCCGGTCACCCACAGATACGCAGTATTTT.

The V and J genes are TRBV9 and TRBJ2-7; D might be TRBD1 (6 bases). The V and J ends lost 2 bases and 3 bases respectively, with 12 bases between them. The CDR3 totals 14 residues. Germline V gene sequence: CDR1 SGDLS, CDR2 YYNGEE. This chain's CDR3 is CASSVYAGDYEQYF. The CDR3 region has the DNA TGTGCCAGCAGCGTGTACGCAGGGGACTACGAGCAGTACTTC.

The V gene is TRBV6-2 or TRBV6-3, the J gene TRBJ2-7; TRBD2 is a possible D gene (6 bases). The CDR3 contains 16 residues. Germline CDR1 is MNHEY and CDR2 is SVGEGT. V was pared by 0 bases and J by 4 bases, with 16 bases between. The CDR3 region is CASSYSEEGPGYEQYF. The CDR3 DNA reads as TGTGCCAGCAGTTACTCCGAGGAGGGCCCAGGGTACGAGCAGTACTTC.

This sequence joins TRBV18 and TRBJ1-1; possible D gene TRBD1, 5 bases. The CDR3 sequence is 15 residues long. In germline, CDR1 is KGHSH, CDR2 LQKENI. The V end lost 3 bases, the J end lost 0 bases, and 11 bases lay between the germline ends. CDR3 loop: CASSPSGQLNTEAFF. The CDR3 nucleotides read TGTGCCAGCTCACCTAGTGGACAACTGAACACTGAAGCTTTCTTT.

The chain has TRBV5-1 and TRBJ1-1, with D possibly being TRBD1 (5 bases). The CDR3 covers 17 residues. Germline V gene lookup returns CDR1 SGHRS and CDR2 YFSETQ. Trimming removed 0 bases at V and 0 bases at J, with 15 bases between. The CDR3 reads CASSLGGLGVMNTEAFF. The CDR3 coding sequence is TGCGCCAGCAGCTTGGGGGGCCTGGGGGTTATGAACACTGAAGCTTTCTTT.

The chain combines TRBV6-1 with TRBJ2-7; 10 bases map to TRBD2. V gave up 6 bases and J gave up 3 bases; unmatched junction bases: 8. Germline V CDR1 and CDR2: MNHNS, SASEGT. The CDR3 length is 15 residues. CDR3 loop: CASRPSGRFGYEQYF. For the CDR3, the DNA is TGTGCCAGCAGGCCTAGCGGGAGATTTGGCTACGAGCAGTACTTC.

This clonotype was counted between two and nine times. This rearrangement joins TRBV4-3 to TRBJ1-2; unclear D gene. The CDR3 totals 16 residues. Per the germline V gene, CDR1 is LGHNA and CDR2 is YSLEER. V was pared by 0 bases and J by 4 bases, with 15 bases between. This CDR3 reads CASSQDHGASIYGYTF. The CDR3 nucleotides read TGCGCCAGCAGCCAAGATCATGGAGCCTCCATCTATGGCTACACCTTC.

This clonotype was found many times. The chain combines TRBV20-1 with TRBJ2-1, with 10 bases aligning to TRBD1. The CDR3 is made up of 22 amino acids. V was clipped by 0 bases and J by 0 bases; unmatched bases: 20. The V gene's germline CDR1 is DFQATT and CDR2 SNEGSKA (reference sequence). The CDR3 region is CSARDQFPKRDRGPSSYNEQFF. DNA of the CDR3: TGCAGTGCTAGAGATCAGTTTCCCAAACGGGACAGGGGCCCGAGCTCCTACAATGAGCAGTTCTTC.

Only a few counts were recorded for this clonotype. V and J are TRBV6-1 and TRBJ2-1; D possibly uses TRBD1 or TRBD2 (6 bases each). The ends were cut back, 1 base at V and 5 bases at J, with 21 bases in the middle. CDR3 length: 18 amino acids. CDR1 and CDR2 from the germline V gene are MNHNS and SASEGT. Written as DNA, the CDR3 is TGTGCCAGCAGTGAAGTCGGGGGCCTACGATATTTAAACAATGAGCAGTTCTTC. This encodes CASSEVGGLRYLNNEQFF.

This clonotype appeared many times. V gene TRBV29-1 combines with J gene TRBJ2-6; D ambiguous. Germline lookup yields CDR1 SQVTM and CDR2 ANQGSEA. The CDR3 totals 14 residues. Trimming removed 4 bases from V and 3 bases from J, with 10 bases in between. The CDR3: CSVVTRFGANVLTF. In nucleotides, the CDR3 is TGCAGCGTTGTAACACGCTTTGGGGCCAACGTCCTGACTTTC.

This clonotype was observed a few times. This chain uses TRBV29-1 with TRBJ1-4; 8 nucleotides agree with TRBD1. CDR3 size: 15 residues. CDR1 and CDR2 (germline): SQVTM, ANQGSEA. V lost 6 bases to trimming and J lost 8 bases; unmatched junction nucleotides: 14. The CDR3 DNA reads as TGCAGCGTCGCTACTTGGAGGGACAGGCCCGAAAAACTGTTTTTT. It specifies CSVATWRDRPEKLFF.

The sample holds many counts of this clonotype. The rearrangement joins TRBV5-1 to TRBJ1-1, with a weak D call TRBD1 (5 bases). The CDR3 runs 15 residues. V was cut by 0 bases and J by 4 bases, with 13 bases left in between. CDR1 is SGHRS and CDR2 is YFSETQ in the germline V gene. CDR3 residues: CASSLGGRGLTEAFF. DNA of the CDR3: TGCGCCAGCAGCTTGGGGGGTCGGGGCCTCACTGAAGCTTTCTTT.

The rearrangement uses TRBV11-2 and TRBJ2-4; 10 bases fit TRBD2. V shed 2 bases, J shed 8 bases, and the junction held 15 bases outside the gene matches. Germline CDR1 is SGHAT and CDR2 is FQNNGV. This CDR3 is built from 18 residues. The CDR3 nucleotides read TGTGCCAGCAGCTTACAGGGACAGTCACTAGCGGGACCGTACATTCAGTACTTC. This sequence encodes CASSLQGQSLAGPYIQYF.

At least ten counts were recorded for this clonotype. This chain links TRBV24-1 with TRBJ1-1, with D uncertain. The germline gives CDR1 KGHDR, CDR2 SFDVKD. Trimming pared 12 bases from V and 11 bases from J, leaving 18 bases between. The CDR3 has 11 residues. The CDR3 region is CASSDGGLAFF. In nucleotides, the CDR3 is TGTGCCTCCTCGGACGGAGGACTGGCTTTCTTT.

The sample holds a few counts of this clonotype. V gene TRBV4-1 combines with J gene TRBJ1-1, with TRBD1 as a possible D gene (5 bases). This CDR3 is built from 17 residues. The ends were cut back, 0 bases at V and 0 bases at J, with 14 bases in the middle. Germline loops: CDR1 MGHRA, CDR2 YSYEKL. In DNA form, the CDR3 reads TGCGCCAGCAGCCAAGATGAGGGGCTGGGAATGAACACTGAAGCTTTCTTT. Translating gives CASSQDEGLGMNTEAFF.

The V and J genes are TRBV7-2 and TRBJ2-3, with 8 bases aligning to TRBD2. Unmatched junction bases numbered 9, after V lost 2 bases and J lost 2 bases. The germline V gene has CDR1 SGHTA and CDR2 FQGNSA. The CDR3 is 17 amino acids. The DNA of the CDR3 is TGTGCCAGCAGCTTAATTATAGGCGGGAGGCCCACAGATACGCAGTATTTT. As protein: CASSLIIGGRPTDTQYF.

This clonotype was detected many times. The chain has TRBV9 and TRBJ1-2; D is ambiguous. V lost 3 bases to trimming and J lost 2 bases, with 17 bases between them. This CDR3 spans 16 amino acids. Per the germline V gene, CDR1 is SGDLS and CDR2 is YYNGEE. Here the CDR3 reads CASSGPGDGYNYGYTF. The CDR3 DNA reads as TGTGCCAGCAGCGGCCCCGGAGACGGTTACAACTATGGCTACACCTTC.

There are a few counts of this clonotype. The chain recombines TRBV7-8 with TRBJ2-1; no clear D. The CDR3 covers 14 residues. CDR1 and CDR2 (germline): SGHVS, FQNEAQ. Trimming took off 2 bases at V and 7 bases at J, with 12 bases between the two ends. The DNA of the CDR3 is TGTGCCAGCAGCTTACAGCGTCAGTCGAATGAGCAGTTCTTC. It is translated as CASSLQRQSNEQFF.

At least ten counts were recorded for this clonotype. The chain carries TRBV20-1 and TRBJ2-2, with a tentative D call TRBD1 (6 bases). The CDR3 totals 15 residues. The germline V and J ends were trimmed by 3 bases and 1 base, with 12 bases remaining between them. Germline V CDR1 and CDR2: DFQATT, SNEGSKA (reference sequence). The CDR3 DNA reads TGCAGTGCTAGCCAGGGACACCGGAACACCGGGGAGCTGTTTTTT. Its protein product is CSASQGHRNTGELFF.

There are a few counts of this clonotype. V usage is TRBV5-1 and J usage is TRBJ2-4, with 11 bases lining up with TRBD1. The germline CDR1 and CDR2 sequences are SGHRS and YFSETQ. V was clipped by 5 bases and J by 7 bases; unmatched bases: 8. This CDR3 comprises 15 residues. Here the CDR3 reads CASRANRDRGNIQYF. CDR3 nucleotide sequence: TGCGCCAGCAGGGCAAACCGGGACAGGGGGAACATTCAGTACTTC.